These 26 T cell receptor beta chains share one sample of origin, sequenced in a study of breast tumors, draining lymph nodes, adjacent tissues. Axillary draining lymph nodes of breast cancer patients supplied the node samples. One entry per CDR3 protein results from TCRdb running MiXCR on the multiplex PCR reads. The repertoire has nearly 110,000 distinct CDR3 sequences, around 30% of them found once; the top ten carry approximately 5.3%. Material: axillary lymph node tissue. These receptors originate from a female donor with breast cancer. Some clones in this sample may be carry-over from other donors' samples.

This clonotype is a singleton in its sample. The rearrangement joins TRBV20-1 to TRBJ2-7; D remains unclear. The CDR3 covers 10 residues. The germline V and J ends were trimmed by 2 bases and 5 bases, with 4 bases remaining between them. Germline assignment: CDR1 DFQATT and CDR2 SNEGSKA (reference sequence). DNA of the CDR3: TGCAGTGCTAGATTTGACGAGCAGTACTTC. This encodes CSARFDEQYF.

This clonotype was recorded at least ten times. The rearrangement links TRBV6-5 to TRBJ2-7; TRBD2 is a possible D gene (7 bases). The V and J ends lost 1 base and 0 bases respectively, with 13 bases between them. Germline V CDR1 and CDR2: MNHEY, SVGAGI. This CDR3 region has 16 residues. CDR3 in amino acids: CASSYLGGGGSYEQYF. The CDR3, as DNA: TGTGCCAGCAGTTACTTGGGCGGGGGCGGCTCCTACGAGCAGTACTTC.

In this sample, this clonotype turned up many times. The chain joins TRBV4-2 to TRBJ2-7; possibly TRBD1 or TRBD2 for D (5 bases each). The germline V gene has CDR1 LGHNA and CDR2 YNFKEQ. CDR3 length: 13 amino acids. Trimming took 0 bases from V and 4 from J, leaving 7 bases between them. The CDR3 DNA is TGTGCCAGCAGCCAAGACAGGGAGTACGAGCAGTACTTC. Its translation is CASSQDREYEQYF.

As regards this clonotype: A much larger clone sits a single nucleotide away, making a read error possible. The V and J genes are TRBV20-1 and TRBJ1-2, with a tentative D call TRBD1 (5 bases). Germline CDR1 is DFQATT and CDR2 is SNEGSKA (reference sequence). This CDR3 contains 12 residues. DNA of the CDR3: TGCAGTGCTAGACAGGGCGACTATGGCTCCACCTTC. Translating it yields CSARQGDYGSTF.

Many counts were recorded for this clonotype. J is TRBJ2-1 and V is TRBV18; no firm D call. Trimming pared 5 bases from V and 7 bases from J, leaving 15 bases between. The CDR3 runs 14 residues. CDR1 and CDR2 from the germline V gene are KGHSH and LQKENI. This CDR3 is CASSDGVGWNEQFF. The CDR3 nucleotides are TGTGCCAGCTCAGACGGCGTAGGTTGGAATGAGCAGTTCTTC.

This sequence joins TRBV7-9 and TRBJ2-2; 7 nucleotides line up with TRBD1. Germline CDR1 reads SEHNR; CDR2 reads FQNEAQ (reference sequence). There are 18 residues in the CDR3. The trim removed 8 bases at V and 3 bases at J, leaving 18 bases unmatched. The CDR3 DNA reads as TGTGCCAGCCGTCCCGACAGGTGGGGACAGAAGGACACCGGGGAGCTGTTTTTT. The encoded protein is CASRPDRWGQKDTGELFF.

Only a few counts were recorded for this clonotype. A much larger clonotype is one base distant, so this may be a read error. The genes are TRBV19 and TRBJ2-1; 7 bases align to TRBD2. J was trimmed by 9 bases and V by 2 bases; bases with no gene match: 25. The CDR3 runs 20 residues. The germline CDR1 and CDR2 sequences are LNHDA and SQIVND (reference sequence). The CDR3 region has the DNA TGTGCCAGTAGTATAAAAGAGACAGATCGGAGGGCGGGAGAACACACTGAGCAGTTCTTC. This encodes CASSIKETDRRAGEHTEQFF.

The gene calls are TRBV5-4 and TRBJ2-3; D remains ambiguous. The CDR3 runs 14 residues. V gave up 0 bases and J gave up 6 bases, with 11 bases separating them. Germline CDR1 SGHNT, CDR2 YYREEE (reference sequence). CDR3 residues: CASSLVVASDTQYF. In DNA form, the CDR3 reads TGTGCCAGCAGCTTGGTCGTCGCTTCCGATACGCAGTATTTT.

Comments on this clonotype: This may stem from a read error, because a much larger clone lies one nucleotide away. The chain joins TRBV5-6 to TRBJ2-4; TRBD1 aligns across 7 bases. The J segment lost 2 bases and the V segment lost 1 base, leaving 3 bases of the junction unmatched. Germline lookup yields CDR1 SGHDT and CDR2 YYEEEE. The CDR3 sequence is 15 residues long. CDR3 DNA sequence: TGTGCCAGCAGCTTGACAGGGGCTCCCAAAAACATTCAGTACTTC. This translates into CASSLTGAPKNIQYF.

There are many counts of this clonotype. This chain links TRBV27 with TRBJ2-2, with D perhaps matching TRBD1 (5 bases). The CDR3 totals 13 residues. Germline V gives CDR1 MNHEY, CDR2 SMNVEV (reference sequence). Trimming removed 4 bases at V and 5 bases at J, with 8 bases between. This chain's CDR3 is CASSSRQTGELFF. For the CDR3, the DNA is TGTGCCAGCAGTTCCCGACAGACCGGGGAGCTGTTTTTT.

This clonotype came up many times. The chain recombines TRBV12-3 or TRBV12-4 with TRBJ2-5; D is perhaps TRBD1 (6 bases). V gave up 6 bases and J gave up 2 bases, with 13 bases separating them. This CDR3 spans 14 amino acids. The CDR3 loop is CASRQGRVQETQYF. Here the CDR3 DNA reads TGTGCCAGCAGACAGGGACGGGTTCAAGAGACCCAGTACTTC.

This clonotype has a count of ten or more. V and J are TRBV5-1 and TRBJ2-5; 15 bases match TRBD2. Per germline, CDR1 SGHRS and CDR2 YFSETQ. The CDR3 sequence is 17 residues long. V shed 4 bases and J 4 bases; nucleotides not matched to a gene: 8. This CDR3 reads CASSKGLAGGLLETQYF. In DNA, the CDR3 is TGCGCCAGCAGCAAGGGACTAGCGGGGGGCTTGTTAGAGACCCAGTACTTC.

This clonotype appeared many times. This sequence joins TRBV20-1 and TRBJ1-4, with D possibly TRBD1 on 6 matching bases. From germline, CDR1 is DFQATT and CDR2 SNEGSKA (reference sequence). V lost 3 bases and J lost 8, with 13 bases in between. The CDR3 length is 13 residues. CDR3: CSASRGRNEKLFF. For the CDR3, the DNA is TGCAGTGCTAGTAGGGGGAGGAACGAAAAACTGTTTTTT.

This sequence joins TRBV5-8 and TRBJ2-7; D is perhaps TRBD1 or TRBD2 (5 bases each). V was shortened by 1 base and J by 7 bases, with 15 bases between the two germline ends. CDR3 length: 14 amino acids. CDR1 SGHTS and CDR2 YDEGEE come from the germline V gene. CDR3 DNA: TGTGCCAGCAGCTTGTACGGGGCGGCGGGTGAGCAGTACGTC. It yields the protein CASSLYGAAGEQYV.

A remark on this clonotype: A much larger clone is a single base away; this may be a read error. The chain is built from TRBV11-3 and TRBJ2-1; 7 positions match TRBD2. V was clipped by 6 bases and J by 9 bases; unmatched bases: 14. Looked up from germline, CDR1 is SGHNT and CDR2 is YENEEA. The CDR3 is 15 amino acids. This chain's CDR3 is CASSLGVAGRTEQFF. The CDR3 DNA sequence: TGTGCCAGCAGTCTTGGAGTAGCGGGCCGAACTGAGCAGTTCTTC.

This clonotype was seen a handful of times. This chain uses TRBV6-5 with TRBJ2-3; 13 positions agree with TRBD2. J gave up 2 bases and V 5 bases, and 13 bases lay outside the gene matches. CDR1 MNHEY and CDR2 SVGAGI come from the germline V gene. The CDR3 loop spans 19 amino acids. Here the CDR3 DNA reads TGTGCCAGCAGTATGACTAGCGGGGGGATGCGGGATTCCACAGATACGCAGTATTTT. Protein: CASSMTSGGMRDSTDTQYF.

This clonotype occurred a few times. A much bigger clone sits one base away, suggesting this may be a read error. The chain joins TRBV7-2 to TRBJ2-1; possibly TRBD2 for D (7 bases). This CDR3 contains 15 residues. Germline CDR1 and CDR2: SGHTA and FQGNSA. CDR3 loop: CASSLEGGVGNEQLF. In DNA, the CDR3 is TGTGCCAGCAGCTTAGAGGGGGGGGTGGGCAATGAGCAGCTCTTC. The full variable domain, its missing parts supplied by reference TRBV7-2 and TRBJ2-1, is GAGVSQSPSNKVTEKGKDVELRCDPISGHTALYWYRQSLGQGLEFLIYFQGNSAPDKSGLPSDRFSAERTGGSVSTLTIQRTQQEDSAVYLCASSLEGGVGNEQLFGPGTRLTVL.

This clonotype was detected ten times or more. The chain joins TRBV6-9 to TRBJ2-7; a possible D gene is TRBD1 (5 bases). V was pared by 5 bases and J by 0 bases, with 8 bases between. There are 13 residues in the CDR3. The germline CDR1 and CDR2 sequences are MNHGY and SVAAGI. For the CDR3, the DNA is TGTGCCAGCAGTGACGACAGCTCCTACGAGCAGTACTTC. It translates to CASSDDSSYEQYF.

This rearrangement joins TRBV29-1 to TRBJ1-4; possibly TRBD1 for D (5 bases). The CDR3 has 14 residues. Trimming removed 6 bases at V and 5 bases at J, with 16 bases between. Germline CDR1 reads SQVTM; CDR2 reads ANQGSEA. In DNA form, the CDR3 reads TGCAGCGTCCTACTCGGGGCCTCAAATGAAAAACTGTTTTTT. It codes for CSVLLGASNEKLFF.

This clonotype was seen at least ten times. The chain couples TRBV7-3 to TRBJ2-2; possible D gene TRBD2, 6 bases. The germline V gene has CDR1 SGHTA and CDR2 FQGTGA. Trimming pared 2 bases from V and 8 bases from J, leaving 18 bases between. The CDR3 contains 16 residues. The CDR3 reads CASSLRTGAPPGELFF. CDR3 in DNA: TGTGCCAGCAGCTTACGAACGGGAGCTCCCCCAGGGGAGCTGTTTTTT.

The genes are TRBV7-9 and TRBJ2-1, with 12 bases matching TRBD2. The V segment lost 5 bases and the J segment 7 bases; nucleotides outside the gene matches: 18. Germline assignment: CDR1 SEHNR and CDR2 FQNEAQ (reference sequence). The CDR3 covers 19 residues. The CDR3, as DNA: TGTGCCAGCAGCGAAGGACTAGCGGGAACCCTCTTTATTGGGAATGAGCAGTTCTTC. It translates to CASSEGLAGTLFIGNEQFF.

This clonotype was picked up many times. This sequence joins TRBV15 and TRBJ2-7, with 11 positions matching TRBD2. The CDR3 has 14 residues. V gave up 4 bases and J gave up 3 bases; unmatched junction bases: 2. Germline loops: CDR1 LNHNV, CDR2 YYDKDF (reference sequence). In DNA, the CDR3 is TGTGCCACCAGCAAAGGGACTAGCGGCTACGAGCAGTACTTC. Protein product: CATSKGTSGYEQYF.

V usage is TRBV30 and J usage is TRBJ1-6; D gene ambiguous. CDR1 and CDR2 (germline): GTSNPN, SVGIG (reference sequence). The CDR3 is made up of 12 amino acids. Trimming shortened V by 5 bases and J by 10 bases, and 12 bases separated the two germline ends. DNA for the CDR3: TGTGCCTGGGACTCTCCGATCTCACCCCTCCACTTT. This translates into CAWDSPISPLHF.

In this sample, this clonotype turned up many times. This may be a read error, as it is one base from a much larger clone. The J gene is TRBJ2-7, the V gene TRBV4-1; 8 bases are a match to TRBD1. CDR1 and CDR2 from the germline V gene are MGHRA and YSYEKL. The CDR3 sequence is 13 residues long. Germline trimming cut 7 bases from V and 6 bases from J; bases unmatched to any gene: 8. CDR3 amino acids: CASIGLQGGEQYF. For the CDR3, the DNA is TGCGCCAGCATCGGGTTACAGGGGGGCGAGCAGTACTTC.

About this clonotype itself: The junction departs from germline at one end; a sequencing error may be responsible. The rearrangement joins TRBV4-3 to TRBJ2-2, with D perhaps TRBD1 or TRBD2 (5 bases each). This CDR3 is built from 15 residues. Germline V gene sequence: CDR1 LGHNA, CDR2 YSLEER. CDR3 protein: CASSQETVITGKLFF. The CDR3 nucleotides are TGCGCCAGCAGCCAGGAGACAGTCATCACCGGGAAGCTGTTTTTT.

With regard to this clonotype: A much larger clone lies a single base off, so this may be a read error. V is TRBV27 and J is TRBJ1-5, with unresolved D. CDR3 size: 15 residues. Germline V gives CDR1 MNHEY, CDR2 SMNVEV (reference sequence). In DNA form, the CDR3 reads TGTGCCAGCAGTTTCGGCCGGGATAGCAGTCAGCCCCAGCATTTT. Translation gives CASSFGRDSSQPQHF.